The text below deals with one T cell receptor beta chain. Its antigen is not identified. TCRdb re-derived calls from the reads in MiXCR, one entry per CDR3 protein. The repertoire holds 200,000 to 300,000 distinct CDR3 sequences, with 9% to 15% as singletons. The data were obtained in a study of T cell repertoires in cytomegalovirus infection. Study in general: Indications came from public TCR beta signatures; they pointed to CMV infection and to a matching HLA type. Broader study findings: Cumulative frequency of public TCR beta families picked out carriers of CMV plus the relevant HLA. The study found HLA-C-restricted CMV-specific TCR beta clonotypes dominating the ex vivo response.

The sequence was collected from a human donor in good health (CMV status not recorded). Some clones in this sample may be carry-over from other donors' samples. The sample was PBMCs.

The CDR3 DNA sequence: TGTGCCAGCAGCAGGGGGGAGCGGCGAACGACCACAGATACGCAGTATTTT. This encodes CASSRGERRTTTDTQYF. V and J are TRBV14 and TRBJ2-3; either TRBD1 or TRBD2 may supply D (6 bases each). The CDR3 length is 17 residues. V was trimmed by 5 bases and J by 2 bases, leaving 20 bases between them. The germline V gene encodes CDR1 SGHDN and CDR2 FVKESK.